This entry lists 6 T cell receptor beta chains sequenced from one sample in a study of CDR3 diversity in severe acne. TCRdb itself ran the PCR reads through MiXCR, one entry per CDR3 protein. The sample lists tens of thousands of distinct CDR3 sequences, under 65% occurring once. The source material was blood. These receptors all stem from a male donor in good health, without acne.

This clonotype came up many times. This chain joins TRBV4-1 and TRBJ2-5, with 9 bases identical to TRBD1. Germline V gene lookup returns CDR1 MGHRA and CDR2 YSYEKL. Trimming at V came to 2 bases and at J to 7 bases, leaving 5 bases not matched to a gene. The CDR3 is 14 residues long. The CDR3 here is CASSQTRQGGTQYF. DNA of the CDR3: TGCGCCAGCAGCCAAACTAGACAGGGGGGGACCCAGTACTTC.

Notes on this clonotype: A read error may produce the germline difference seen at one junction end. This chain connects TRBV11-2 to TRBJ1-1; possible D gene TRBD1, 6 bases. CDR1 and CDR2 from the germline V gene are SGHAT and FQNNGV. CDR3 length: 14 residues. CDR3 loop: CASSLEAGAPEAFF. In DNA form, the CDR3 reads TGCGCCAGCAGCTTGGAGGCAGGGGCCCCTGAAGCTTTCTTT. The full variable domain, rest sourced from reference TRBV11-2 and TRBJ1-1, is EAGVAQSPRYKIIEKRQSVAFWCNPISGHATLYWYQQILGQGPKLLIQFQNNGVVDDSQLPKDRFSAERLKGVDSTLKIQPAKLEDSAVYLCASSLEAGAPEAFFGQGTRLTVV.

In DNA form, the CDR3 reads TGCAGTGCTAGAGGGGACTTTCACTACGAGCAGTACTTC. It specifies CSARGDFHYEQYF. The chain links TRBV20-1 to TRBJ2-7; D might be TRBD2 (6 bases). There are 13 residues in the CDR3. V was shortened by 1 base and J by 3 bases, with 10 bases between the two germline ends. CDR1 is DFQATT, CDR2 SNEGSKA, per germline (reference sequence).

The chain employs TRBV6-1 and TRBJ2-7; no reliable D call. With 5 bases removed from V and 6 bases from J, the gap between germline ends came to 14 bases. This CDR3 has 13 residues. CDR1 is MNHNS and CDR2 is SASEGT in the germline V gene. The CDR3 loop is CASSYLAWAEQYF. DNA for the CDR3: TGTGCCAGCAGTTATCTGGCGTGGGCCGAGCAGTACTTC.

The J gene is TRBJ2-1, the V gene TRBV7-3, with 7 bases identical to TRBD1. CDR3 size: 14 residues. Germline assignment: CDR1 SGHTA and CDR2 FQGTGA. V lost 4 bases and J lost 8; bases outside the gene matches: 8. The chain's CDR3 is CASSSTGKADEQFF. As DNA, the CDR3 is TGTGCCAGCAGCTCGACAGGGAAAGCGGATGAGCAGTTCTTC.

There are a few counts of this clonotype. The chain couples TRBV24-1 to TRBJ1-5; D is uncertain. The CDR3 is 13 residues long. The V and J ends lost 9 bases and 9 bases respectively, with 17 bases between them. Germline values: CDR1 KGHDR, CDR2 SFDVKD. The DNA of the CDR3 is TGTGCCACCCCTGACGGGAAATGTTCGCCCCAGCATTTT. Protein: CATPDGKCSPQHF.